This T cell receptor (beta chain) was documented in a study of cytomegalovirus exposure and HLA in healthy donors. The wider study: Of a few hundred genotyped donors, 81% grouped in the Caucasian-associated ancestry cluster.

For this clone: The antigen remains unidentified. Additional DNA sequences in this sample encode the identical CDR3.

60 Vbeta and 13 Jbeta primers were used in PCR. Clones were read by immunoSEQ multiplex PCR, and TCRdb kept only the in-frame ones, dropping some. The table has some 110,000 clones, around three quarters seen once. Regarding the study as a whole: The study found most TCR sequences rare, yet found some public TCRs in many donors. A later analysis linked a missense variant in DCLRE1C to the trimming of TCR beta V and J genes. The study labeled approximately 150 TCR beta chains cytomegalovirus-associated.

V gave up 3 bases and J gave up 1 base; unmatched junction bases: 8. This CDR3 has 17 amino acids. CDR1 is LGHNA and CDR2 is YNFKEQ in the germline V gene. Material for sequencing was PBMCs. The V gene is TRBV4-2, the J gene TRBJ2-4; 8 bases line up with TRBD1. The sequence was obtained from a woman between 50 and 59 years old in good health and CMV-seropositive. CDR3 sequence (DNA): TGTGCCAGCAGCCAGTTGACAGGGGTAGTTGCCAAAAACATTCAGTACTTC. This encodes CASSQLTGVVAKNIQYF.